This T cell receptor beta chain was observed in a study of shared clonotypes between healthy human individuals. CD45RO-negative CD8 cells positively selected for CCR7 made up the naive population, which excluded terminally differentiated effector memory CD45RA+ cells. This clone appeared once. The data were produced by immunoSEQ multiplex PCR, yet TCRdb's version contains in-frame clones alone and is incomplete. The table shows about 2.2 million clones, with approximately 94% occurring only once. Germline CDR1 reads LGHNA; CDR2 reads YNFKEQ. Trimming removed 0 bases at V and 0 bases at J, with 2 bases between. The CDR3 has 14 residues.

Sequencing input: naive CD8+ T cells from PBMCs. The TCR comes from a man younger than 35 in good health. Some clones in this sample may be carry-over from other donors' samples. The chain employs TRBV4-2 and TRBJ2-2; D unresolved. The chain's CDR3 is CASSQEANTGELFF. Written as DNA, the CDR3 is TGTGCCAGCAGCCAAGAAGCGAACACCGGGGAGCTGTTTTTT.